This T cell receptor beta chain was found in a study of shared clonotypes between healthy human individuals (dated by TCRdb to the early 2020s). Turning to the overall study: The cohort comprised a couple of women and a few men aged 18 to 49 years. For each donor, three plates each were used for CD4 naive and CD4 memory, two plates were used for CD8 naive, and one plate was used for CD8 memory. To estimate repertoire size and how much clonotypes are shared between individuals, the study performed deep sequencing of blood TCR repertoires from a few healthy adults. Each donor's leukapheresis produced roughly between roughly 0.85 and 10 billion PBMCs. To increase sequencing depth and limit assay-specific biases, TCR repertoire library preparation and sequencing were carried out by different laboratories using diverse techniques.

The sample holds one count of this clone. Its antigen is unknown. One base away there is no much larger clone; base qualities are not given. Paper-wide results and their limitations: Compared with non-shared clonotypes, the clonotypes found in all four sorted-subset donors had higher generation probabilities. Because the study included only a small number of donors, the genetic and exposure-history diversity represented was limited. Sampling was restricted to blood, and TCR repertoires in tissue are likely to differ from TCR repertoires in blood. Incomplete sequencing was indicated by rarefaction of sorted-subset datasets, despite the large sequencing depth. Larger estimated clonotype richness was generally found for naive subsets than for memory subsets. Pairwise subsampling indicated that sequencing depth was expected to affect the degree of clonotype sharing among donors. When a few donors were compared, the shared fraction of clonotypes was 5% to 6.5% for naive CD4, approximately 3.5% for naive CD8, more than 2% for memory CD4, and under 0.5% for memory CD8.

TCR CDR3 regions were amplified from genomic DNA by multiplex PCR using the deep immunoSEQ assay. Genomic DNA extracted from each cell subset was distributed evenly over all wells of several immunoSEQ 96-well plates, and each plate served as one replicate. For sorted subsets, each replicate PCR was loaded with 200 ng genomic DNA, equivalent to approximately 27,000 T cell genomes. The purified libraries were quantified using a Qubit 3.0 fluorometer, sized with a Bioanalyzer 2100, and then quantified again using the KAPA Library Quantification kit. Each immunoSEQ 96-well plate was sequenced on its own single-read 150-cycle Illumina NextSeq 550 flow cell. Under the source paper's analysis protocol: The immunoSEQ output contained only junctional sequences without quality scores, so filtering could not match that applied to full-length reads. To assign V/J genes and CDR3, sequences were annotated using PyIR, a Python wrapper for IgBLAST v1.9, with IMGT germline references. Reads were removed for weak V/J assignments (E-value above 1e-6), missing CDR3, stop codons, out-of-frame junctions, or ambiguous translated residues. V3J clonotypes were defined by identical inferred V gene, J gene, and CDR3 amino acid sequence. Percentage overlap between repertoires was calculated by dividing the number of shared unique clonotypes by the size of the smaller repertoire. Richness of each repertoire was evaluated using RTK rarefaction, the Chao1 estimator, and Recon v2.1 estimates of unobserved clonotypes. Generation probabilities were computed with OLGA for all TCRbeta clonotypes obtained by the gDNA method from several donors. Drawn from immuneACCESS, this table holds only the in-frame rearrangements with V and J called that TCRdb kept. Clones are partly lost; checked studies trace under half to an unresolved V gene and leave the rest unexplained. D and trimming were read from the DNA, whereas the V and J calls and clone size are those reported in that table. This sample holds some 2 million clones; around 96% were observed only once. The ten largest clones capture about 1.1% of the sample.

CD8 naive samples were obtained by positive selection for CCR7 among CD45RO-negative cells, yielding a CD45RA+CCR7+ population from which TemRA cells were excluded. The donors were healthy, HIV-negative adults with no recently reported acute infections or vaccinations. Every donor was a Caucasian adult living in Nashville, Tennessee, USA. Blood was collected by leukapheresis, and PBMCs were isolated by Ficoll-Histopaque density gradient centrifugation and then cryopreserved in liquid nitrogen vapor phase. Analytical flow cytometry was used to check the purity and quantity of each magnetically sorted T cell population. Each sorted fraction had its genomic DNA isolated and then quantified by UV absorbance on a Nanodrop 2000c. Its CDR3 holds 13 amino acids, cysteine through phenylalanine. CDR3 DNA only is kept here, 39 bases in frame from base 1. CDR1 and CDR2 are drawn from the germline V gene: SNHLY, FYNNEI. At the junction V is shortened by 5 bases and J by 9 bases, with 14 bases in between.

The chain is encoded by TRBV2 joined to TRBJ2-1, with TRBD2 tentatively as D gene (5 bases match). Sample: naive CD8+ T cells sorted from blood. In light of the paper, this sample's cell subset or site label describes: CD45RA+CCR7+. The TCR originated in a man between 18 and 35 years old in good health. The encoded CDR3 is CASSTLVLGEQFF. In nucleotide form, the sequence is TGTGCCAGCAGTACACTAGTTCTGGGTGAGCAGTTCTTC.